The subject of this entry is one TCR beta chain. Its cognate antigen is unknown. RNA extraction was followed by reverse transcription into cDNA, which acted as the sequencing template. The protocol was immunoSEQ multiplex PCR, while the TCRdb copy is restricted to in-frame clones and leaves out a portion. The sample holds about 150,000 clones; 50% to 70% are singletons and the top ten take approximately 0.91%. V was cut by 6 bases and J by 5 bases, with 16 bases left in between. This CDR3 is built from 14 residues. In germline, CDR1 is SQVTM, CDR2 ANQGSEA. Treatment denoted: oral pan-JAK inhibitor, 5-10 mg twice daily. The data belong to a study of CD8+ T cells in alopecia areata. The wider study: Treatment of the treated patients consisted of oral tofacitinib, 5 to 10 mg twice daily. The duration of tofacitinib was 6 to 18 months, with 6 months off drug afterward.

Whole-study findings and limits: In scalp and blood, many expanded lesional clones persisted during tofacitinib. Treatment with tofacitinib significantly lowered scalp clonality and reduced expanded CD8+ clones among the top 100.

The chain employs TRBV29-1 and TRBJ1-4, with D uncertain. The origin of this receptor is a human donor with alopecia areata. The source was CD4+ T cells sorted from blood, collected at week 4, from a patient treated with tofacitinib. The CDR3 nucleotides read TGCAGCGTGCGATCGACGGGTGGGAATGAAAAACTGTTTTTT. Amino acids: CSVRSTGGNEKLFF.